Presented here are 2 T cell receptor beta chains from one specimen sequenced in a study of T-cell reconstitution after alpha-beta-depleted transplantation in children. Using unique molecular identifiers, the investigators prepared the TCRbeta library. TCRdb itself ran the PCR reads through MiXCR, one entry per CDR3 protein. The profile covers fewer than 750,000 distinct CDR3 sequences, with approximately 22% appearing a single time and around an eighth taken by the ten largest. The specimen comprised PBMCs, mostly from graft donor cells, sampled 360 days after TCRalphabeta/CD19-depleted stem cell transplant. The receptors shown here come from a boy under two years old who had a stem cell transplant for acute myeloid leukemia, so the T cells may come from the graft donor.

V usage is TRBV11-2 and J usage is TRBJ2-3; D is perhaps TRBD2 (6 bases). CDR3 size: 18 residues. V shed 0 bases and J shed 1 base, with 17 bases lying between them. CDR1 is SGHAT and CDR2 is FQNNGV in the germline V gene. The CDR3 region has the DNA TGTGCCAGCAGCTTAGATCTGTTCCAGGGAGGAGGCACAGATACGCAGTATTTT. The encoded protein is CASSLDLFQGGGTDTQYF.

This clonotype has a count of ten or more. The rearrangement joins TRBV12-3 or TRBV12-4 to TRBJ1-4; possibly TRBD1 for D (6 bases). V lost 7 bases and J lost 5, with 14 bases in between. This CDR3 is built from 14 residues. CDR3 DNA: TGTGCCAGCACCAAGGGACACTCGAATGAAAAACTGTTTTTT. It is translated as CASTKGHSNEKLFF.